A selection of T cell receptor beta chains follows, all from one sample in a study of T cell responses to AZD1222 COVID-19 vaccine. Measured with immunoSEQ multiplex PCR; TCRdb has only the in-frame clones, and not every one. The sample contains around 130,000 clones, about 90% of which appear only once. Here the sequenced sample was peripheral blood, taken 28 days after the second AZD1222 dose. The receptors here all came from an adult who received the AZD1222 COVID-19 vaccine. CDR3s leave out the opening cysteine and the closing phenylalanine or tryptophan. Fields, in order: V gene, J gene, CDR3 protein.

V gene: TRBV19; J gene: TRBJ2-3; CDR3 protein: ASSPDRDMTDTQY
V gene: TRBV3-1/TRBV3-2; J gene: TRBJ2-7; CDR3 protein: ASSLALRGGEQY
V gene: TRBV29-1; J gene: TRBJ2-5; CDR3 protein: SVEPTATERGQEGETQY
V gene: TRBV25-1; J gene: TRBJ2-1; CDR3 protein: ASRAGSLEEQF
V gene: TRBV28; J gene: TRBJ1-5; CDR3 protein: ASSFVGRENQPQH
V gene: TRBV13; J gene: TRBJ2-3; CDR3 protein: ASSYGSSQY
V gene: TRBV4-1; J gene: TRBJ1-1; CDR3 protein: ASSHNRGGTEAF
V gene: TRBV11-3; J gene: TRBJ2-2; CDR3 protein: ASTRDRDTGELF
V gene: TRBV5-1; J gene: TRBJ2-3; CDR3 protein: ASSPARGIADTQY
V gene: TRBV12-3/TRBV12-4; J gene: TRBJ1-4; CDR3 protein: ASSDHLTEKLF
V gene: TRBV6-5; J gene: TRBJ1-5; CDR3 protein: ASSPGARVYQPQH
V gene: TRBV6-5; J gene: TRBJ1-3; CDR3 protein: ATKIRGLSGNTIY
V gene: TRBV5-1; J gene: TRBJ2-7; CDR3 protein: ASSLEGDRGIIGQY
V gene: TRBV23-1; J gene: TRBJ2-4; CDR3 protein: ASRDGNIQY
V gene: TRBV4-2; J gene: TRBJ2-5; CDR3 protein: ASSQAGGFGETQY
V gene: TRBV15; J gene: TRBJ1-5; CDR3 protein: ATSRVGEGSEPQH
V gene: TRBV15; J gene: TRBJ1-5; CDR3 protein: ATSWGTNQPQH
V gene: TRBV6-1; J gene: TRBJ1-1; CDR3 protein: ASSYLVVRAF
V gene: TRBV5-1; J gene: TRBJ1-1; CDR3 protein: ASSSRGDTEAF